A selection of T cell receptor gamma chains follows, all from one sample in a study of Vδ1+ human thymocytes. TCRdb re-called the multiplex PCR reads using CATT. Seen here are tens of thousands of gamma-chain clones, 20% to 25% observed once, and the top ten hold around 1.9%. The sequencing input was Vdelta1+ gamma-delta thymocytes from the thymus. These TCRs come from a girl under three years old who had congenital heart surgery. The CDR3 runs from the conserved cysteine through the conserved F or W. Only some rows state a clone size, as once, few, many or a class for expanded clones.

TRGJP2 TRGV2 NA CATWDGRFLGIKTF TGTGCCACCTGGGACGGGCGATTCTTGGGGATCAAGACGTTT
TRGJ1/TRGJ2 TRGV3 few CATWDGRKNYYKKLF TGTGCCACCTGGGACGGTAGGAAGAATTATTATAAGAAACTCTTT
TRGJ1/TRGJ2 TRGV3 NA CATWDRRTYYKKLF TGTGCCACCTGGGACAGGAGGACTTATTATAAGAAACTCTTT
TRGJ1/TRGJ2 TRGV9 few CALWEVKTSYKKLF TGTGCCTTGTGGGAGGTGAAGACGAGTTATAAGAAACTCTTT
TRGJ1/TRGJ2 TRGV4 few CATWDFPRYKKLF TGTGCCACCTGGGATTTTCCACGTTATAAGAAACTCTTT
TRGJ1/TRGJ2 TRGV4 NA CATWDGRANYYKKLF TGTGCCACCTGGGATGGGCGGGCGAATTATTATAAGAAACTCTTT
TRGJ1/TRGJ2 TRGV5 NA CATWEWSNYYKKLF TGTGCCACCTGGGAATGGTCGAATTATTATAAGAAACTCTTT
TRGJ1/TRGJ2 TRGV8 few CATWTHYYKKLF TGTGCCACCTGGACCCATTATTATAAGAAACTCTTT
TRGJP2 TRGV4 NA CATWDGQPYSSDWIKTF TGTGCCACCTGGGATGGGCAGCCCTATAGTAGTGATTGGATCAAGACGTTT
TRGJ1/TRGJ2 TRGV5 NA CATWVLVLQLF TGTGCCACCTGGGTCCTTGTTCTCCAGCTCTTT
TRGJ1/TRGJ2 TRGV3 NA CATWDRPSNYYKKLF TGTGCCACCTGGGACAGACCTTCGAATTATTATAAGAAACTCTTT
TRGJ1/TRGJ2 TRGV3 NA CATWDSRGVKKLF TGTGCCACCTGGGACAGCAGGGGGGTCAAGAAACTCTTT
TRGJ1/TRGJ2 TRGV3 NA CATWDRPTSYYKKLF TGTGCCACCTGGGACAGGCCCACCTCTTATTATAAGAAACTCTTT
TRGJ1/TRGJ2 TRGV3 medium-sized CATWDRPGYKKLF TGTGCCACCTGGGACAGGCCGGGTTATAAGAAACTCTTT
TRGJ1/TRGJ2 TRGV9 NA CALWEESYYKKLF TGTGCCTTGTGGGAGGAGTCTTATTATAAGAAACTCTTT
TRGJP2 TRGV9 few CALQDWIKTF TGTGCCTTGCAGGATTGGATCAAGACGTTT
TRGJP2 TRGV8 NA CATWDGKGDYSSDWIKTF TGTGCCACCTGGGATGGGAAAGGGGATTATAGTAGTGATTGGATCAAGACGTTT
TRGJ1/TRGJ2 TRGV8 NA CATWDSLLHYKKLF TGTGCCACCTGGGATAGTCTCCTCCACTATAAGAAACTCTTT
TRGJ1/TRGJ2 TRGV9 few CALWEVHGDYKKLF TGTGCCTTGTGGGAGGTGCATGGGGATTATAAGAAACTCTTT
TRGJ1/TRGJ2 TRGV3 few CATWDRQNKEKLF TGTGCCACCTGGGACAGGCAGAATAAGGAGAAACTCTTT
TRGJP2 TRGV2 NA CATWDGRSDWIKTF TGTGCCACCTGGGACGGACGTAGTGATTGGATCAAGACGTTT
TRGJP2 TRGV2 NA CATWDGRGIYSSDWIKTF TGTGCCACCTGGGACGGGAGGGGGATATATAGTAGTGATTGGATCAAGACGTTT
TRGJ1/TRGJ2 TRGV8 medium-sized CATWDPYYKKLF TGTGCCACCTGGGACCCTTATTATAAGAAACTCTTT
TRGJ1/TRGJ2 TRGV9 medium-sized CALWGYYKKLF TGTGCCTTGTGGGGTTATTATAAGAAACTCTTT
TRGJ1/TRGJ2 TRGV2 once CATWDGRYDPKKLF TGTGCCACCTGGGACGGGCGTTATGACCCGAAGAAACTCTTT
TRGJ1/TRGJ2 TRGV5 few CATWDNLNYYKKLF TGTGCCACCTGGGACAATTTGAATTATTATAAGAAACTCTTT
TRGJ1/TRGJ2 TRGV4 NA CATWGERVYYKKLF TGTGCCACCTGGGGCGAAAGGGTTTATTATAAGAAACTCTTT
TRGJ1/TRGJ2 TRGV4 NA CATWDGPEGYYKKLF TGTGCCACCTGGGATGGCCCCGAGGGGTATTATAAGAAACTCTTT
TRGJ1/TRGJ2 TRGV3 NA CATWDRFGRKKLF TGTGCCACCTGGGACAGGTTCGGGAGGAAGAAACTCTTT
TRGJP2 TRGV4 NA CATWDGSSDWIKTF TGTGCCACCTGGGACGGCTCCAGTGATTGGATCAAGACGTTT
TRGJ1/TRGJ2 TRGV3 NA CATWGGVSGYKKLF TGTGCCACCTGGGGCGGCGTCTCGGGTTATAAGAAACTCTTT
TRGJP2 TRGV9 NA CALWEATGEYSSDWIKTF TGTGCCTTGTGGGAGGCGACCGGGGAATATAGTAGTGATTGGATCAAGACGTTT